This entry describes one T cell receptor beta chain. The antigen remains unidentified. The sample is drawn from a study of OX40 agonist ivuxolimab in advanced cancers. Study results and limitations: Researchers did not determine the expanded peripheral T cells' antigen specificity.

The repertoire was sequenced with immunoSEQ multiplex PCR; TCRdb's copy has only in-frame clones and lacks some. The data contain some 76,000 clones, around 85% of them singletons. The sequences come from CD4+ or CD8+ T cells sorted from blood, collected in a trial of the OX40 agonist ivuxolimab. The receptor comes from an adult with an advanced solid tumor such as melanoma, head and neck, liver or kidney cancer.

CDR3: CASSLAFAGGLTGELFF. In nucleotides, the CDR3 is TGTGCCAGCAGCTTAGCGTTCGCAGGGGGGTTGACCGGGGAGCTGTTTTTT. The genes are TRBV7-2 and TRBJ2-2, with D possibly being TRBD1 (7 bases). CDR3 length: 17 residues. With 0 bases removed from V and 5 bases from J, the gap between germline ends came to 16 bases. In germline, CDR1 is SGHTA, CDR2 FQGNSA.